The T cell receptor (beta chain) described here comes from a study of blood T cell repertoires in COVID-19. In the study overall: Nucleic acid was either cDNA or gDNA, and it came from T cells, B-cell-depleted T cells, or PBMCs.

Profiled with immunoSEQ multiplex PCR; TCRdb holds only in-frame clones, not every one. The table lists approximately 300,000 clones, about 82% of them singletons, with about 4% in the top ten. This clone was observed a single time. The CDR3 runs 14 residues. Germline-derived CDR1 and CDR2 are KGHSH and LQKENI. V was pared by 2 bases and J by 5 bases, with 12 bases between. The sequenced sample consisted of peripheral blood. The chain joins TRBV18 to TRBJ2-5, with a weak D call TRBD1 (6 bases). The source of this sequence is a woman between 45 and 60 years old with active or convalescent COVID-19. The CDR3 loop is CASSPAGAGETQYF. The CDR3 DNA reads TGTGCCAGCTCACCAGCAGGGGCAGGGGAGACCCAGTACTTC.